Below are 24 T cell receptor beta chains sequenced from a single sample in a study of T cell responses to AZD1222 COVID-19 vaccine (dated by TCRdb to about 2021). The method was the immunoSEQ multiplex PCR assay. TCRdb mirrors the immuneACCESS table, restricted to in-frame sequences. Some clones are absent from its copies; in checked studies, under half trace to an unresolved V gene, and the reason for the others is unknown. The sample table records 65,000 to 100,000 clones; about 84% of these occur just once. The top ten clones comprise around 20% of the sample. The sample's time point, from its label and the paper: baseline before first vaccination. The sequencing used peripheral blood, collected on day 0 of AZD1222 vaccination. All receptors come from an adult in good health.

CDR3 protein: CATSRVSGSGVDTQYF. The DNA of the CDR3 is TGTGCCACCAGCAGAGTTAGCGGGAGCGGAGTAGATACGCAGTATTTT. V gene TRBV15 combines with J gene TRBJ2-3; TRBD2 aligns across 9 bases. Losses at the gene ends were 1 base for V and 5 bases for J; bases not matched to a gene: 7. Per germline, CDR1 LNHNV and CDR2 YYDKDF (reference sequence). CDR3 length: 16 amino acids.

This clone appeared a few times. The chain recombines TRBV7-9 with TRBJ2-1; 10 bases line up with TRBD2. The CDR3 loop spans 16 amino acids. The V gene end was trimmed by 0 bases and the J gene end by 8 bases; junction bases not matched to a gene: 7. In germline, CDR1 is SEHNR, CDR2 FQNEAQ (reference sequence). DNA for the CDR3: TGTGCCAGCAGCTTAGCACTAGCGGGACATCGGGATGAGCAGTTCTTC. Its translation: CASSLALAGHRDEQFF.

This chain uses TRBV5-4 with TRBJ2-5; 10 nucleotides agree with TRBD2. The V and J ends lost 4 bases and 1 base, in that order; junction bases with no gene match: 7. In germline, CDR1 is SGHNT, CDR2 YYREEE (reference sequence). The CDR3 length is 16 residues. The CDR3 spells CASSATSGEPQETQYF. In nucleotides, the CDR3 is TGTGCCAGCAGCGCTACTAGCGGGGAACCCCAAGAGACCCAGTACTTC.

This clone was seen just once. CDR3 sequence: CASRSSGYSGANVLTF. The DNA for the CDR3 is TGTGCCAGCAGATCCTCGGGTTACTCTGGGGCCAACGTCCTGACTTTC. The V and J genes are TRBV7-8 and TRBJ2-6; no reliable D call. CDR1 is SGHVS, CDR2 FQNEAQ, per germline. V shed 6 bases and J shed 0 bases, with 12 bases lying between them. The CDR3 runs to 16 residues.

The rearrangement joins TRBV4-1 to TRBJ1-6; TRBD1 matches at 7 bases. There are 14 residues in the CDR3. Unmatched junction bases numbered 6, after V lost 0 bases and J lost 13 bases. Germline-derived CDR1 and CDR2 are MGHRA and YSYEKL. The DNA of the CDR3 is TGCGCCAGCAGCCAAGAACGGGACAGCAGTCCCCTCCACTTT. This encodes CASSQERDSSPLHF.

The chain recombines TRBV30 with TRBJ1-4, with a possible D match to TRBD1 (6 bases). CDR1 is GTSNPN and CDR2 is SVGIG in the germline V gene (reference sequence). This CDR3 region has 13 residues. Trimming cost V 5 bases and J 8 bases, with 15 bases left between them. Here the CDR3 reads CAWETGAREKLFF. CDR3 bases: TGTGCCTGGGAGACGGGGGCTAGAGAAAAACTGTTTTTT.

The chain is built from TRBV28 and TRBJ2-5; no definite D call. V was clipped by 4 bases and J by 0 bases, with 12 bases between them. The CDR3 runs 15 residues. From germline, CDR1 is MDHEN and CDR2 SYDVKM. The CDR3 reads CASSSYGLNQETQYF. DNA of the CDR3: TGTGCCAGCAGTTCGTACGGTCTGAACCAAGAGACCCAGTACTTC.

The chain couples TRBV29-1 to TRBJ2-1; D possibly corresponds to TRBD1 (5 bases). CDR1 is SQVTM, CDR2 ANQGSEA, per germline. With 5 bases removed from V and 7 bases from J, the gap between germline ends came to 18 bases. The CDR3 loop spans 14 amino acids. For the CDR3, the DNA is TGCAGCGTTACCCCAGCGACCTCAGGGAATGAGCAGTTCTTC. The encoded protein is CSVTPATSGNEQFF.

This clone has just a few counts. The V call is TRBV2, the J call TRBJ1-2; weak D call: TRBD1 (5 bases). This CDR3 has 14 amino acids. Per germline, CDR1 SNHLY and CDR2 FYNNEI. Trimming took 6 bases from V and 5 from J, leaving 16 bases between them. The CDR3 sequence is CASRRFGAKYGYTF. DNA for the CDR3: TGTGCCAGCAGACGATTCGGGGCGAAGTATGGCTACACCTTC.

This clone was recorded a few times. This sequence joins TRBV19 and TRBJ1-2; no firm D call. Germline V CDR1 and CDR2: LNHDA, SQIVND (reference sequence). This CDR3 is 13 amino acids long. Trimming shortened V by 5 bases and J by 6 bases, and 13 bases separated the two germline ends. CDR3 sequence (DNA): TGTGCCAGTAGTTATTCTGGGCGAAATGGCTACACCTTC. It translates to CASSYSGRNGYTF. The full variable domain, rest sourced from reference TRBV19 and TRBJ1-2, is DGGITQSPKYLFRKEGQNVTLSCEQNLNHDAMYWYRQDPGQGLRLIYYSQIVNDFQKGDIAEGYSVSREKKESFPLTVTSAQKNPTAFYLCASSYSGRNGYTFGSGTRLTVV.

This sequence joins TRBV28 and TRBJ2-5; TRBD1 aligns across 7 bases. Trimming cost V 3 bases and J 3 bases; bases outside gene matches: 7. The germline V gene has CDR1 MDHEN and CDR2 SYDVKM. This CDR3 spans 15 amino acids. The CDR3: CASSFQGQQEETQYF. CDR3 coding DNA: TGTGCCAGCAGTTTCCAGGGACAGCAAGAAGAGACCCAGTACTTC. The whole variable domain, remainder taken from reference TRBV28 and TRBJ2-5, is DVKVTQSSRYLVKRTGEKVFLECVQDMDHENMFWYRQDPGLGLRLIYFSYDVKMKEKGDIPEGYSVSREKKERFSLILESASTNQTSMYLCASSFQGQQEETQYFGPGTRLLVL.

The sample holds a few counts of this clone. V is TRBV25-1 and J is TRBJ1-2; no definite D call. Trimming left V 3 bases short and J 4 bases short, with 9 bases between. The CDR3 covers 13 residues. The V gene's germline CDR1 is MGHDK and CDR2 SYGVNS. CDR3 loop: CASSDGEIYGYTF. The DNA for the CDR3 is TGTGCCAGCAGTGATGGGGAGATCTATGGCTACACCTTC.

The chain has TRBV5-1 and TRBJ1-5; no clear D gene. Trimming pared 0 bases from V and 5 bases from J, leaving 12 bases between. The CDR3 sequence is 15 residues long. Germline V gene sequence: CDR1 SGHRS, CDR2 YFSETQ. As DNA, the CDR3 is TGCGCCAGCAGCTTGGGCGACGGAAAATATCAGCCCCAGCATTTT. Translated, it gives CASSLGDGKYQPQHF.

The chain combines TRBV3-1 (or the pseudogene TRBV3-2) with TRBJ1-2; D gene ambiguous. V was cut by 0 bases and J by 3 bases, with 5 bases left in between. The germline V gene has CDR1 LGHDT and CDR2 YNNKEL (reference sequence). The CDR3 runs 13 residues. Here the CDR3 DNA reads TGTGCCAGCAGCCAAGAGCGGGACTATGGCTACACCTTC. Translated, it gives CASSQERDYGYTF.

The chain has TRBV19 and TRBJ1-1; no clear D. The V end lost 3 bases, the J end lost 10 bases, and 18 bases lay between the germline ends. CDR1 and CDR2 from the germline V gene are LNHDA and SQIVND (reference sequence). This CDR3 contains 14 residues. CDR3 sequence (DNA): TGTGCCAGTAGTATGAACATTGGGGTTGTTGGAGCTTTCTTT. Translating it yields CASSMNIGVVGAFF.

The V and J genes are TRBV28 and TRBJ2-7; D remains unclear. CDR3 length equals 13 residues. Deletions cut 4 bases from V and 2 bases from J, with 9 bases between. CDR1 and CDR2 from the germline V gene are MDHEN and SYDVKM. CDR3 residues: CASSSDPPYEQYF. The CDR3 region has the DNA TGTGCCAGCAGTTCAGACCCTCCCTACGAGCAGTACTTC.

This clone was detected only once. The V gene is TRBV27, the J gene TRBJ1-2; 10 bases align to TRBD1. The CDR3 extends over 13 amino acids. CDR1 is MNHEY, CDR2 SMNVEV, per germline (reference sequence). J was trimmed by 7 bases and V by 6 bases; bases with no gene match: 5. The CDR3: CASRGQGRRGYTF. CDR3 in DNA: TGTGCCAGCAGGGGACAGGGGAGACGTGGCTACACCTTC.

The chain combines TRBV5-1 with TRBJ2-7; 7 bases agree with TRBD1. The CDR3 sequence is 15 residues long. V lost 5 bases to trimming and J lost 3 bases; unmatched junction nucleotides: 11. Germline values: CDR1 SGHRS, CDR2 YFSETQ. CDR3 nucleotide sequence: TGCGCCAGCAGAAATACAGGGGTGAGCTACTACGAGCAGTACTTC. Protein: CASRNTGVSYYEQYF.

This clone was counted a few times. The DNA of the CDR3 is TGTGCCAGTAGGGCAGGTCGGAACACTGAAGCTTTCTTT. Its translation is CASRAGRNTEAFF. The V call is TRBV19, the J call TRBJ1-1, with unresolved D. Deletions cut 6 bases from V and 1 base from J, with 9 bases between. The CDR3 is 13 amino acids. Germline V gene sequence: CDR1 LNHDA, CDR2 SQIVND (reference sequence).

The chain uses TRBV28 and TRBJ1-2, with a weak D call TRBD1 (5 bases). V was cut by 2 bases and J by 0 bases, with 10 bases left in between. The CDR3 is made up of 15 amino acids. The germline gives CDR1 MDHEN, CDR2 SYDVKM. This CDR3 is CASSLAGEANYGYTF. CDR3 DNA: TGTGCCAGCAGTTTAGCGGGGGAGGCTAACTATGGCTACACCTTC.

This chain connects TRBV28 to TRBJ1-1; no clear D gene. Looked up from germline, CDR1 is MDHEN and CDR2 is SYDVKM. Between the trimmed V and J ends, which lost 5 bases and 1 base, there was a span of 5 bases. This CDR3 has 12 residues. The CDR3 bases are TGTGCCAGCAGTCTCCAGAACACTGAAGCTTTCTTT. Translating gives CASSLQNTEAFF.

The rearrangement joins TRBV4-1 to TRBJ2-1, with 12 nucleotides matching TRBD2. V lost 0 bases, J lost 4 bases, and 4 bases stayed unmatched. The CDR3 has 17 residues. The germline V gene has CDR1 MGHRA and CDR2 YSYEKL. CDR3 residues: CASSQDFLAGGYNEQFF. The DNA of the CDR3 is TGCGCCAGCAGCCAAGATTTTCTAGCGGGGGGGTACAATGAGCAGTTCTTC.

The count of this clone is one. The chain is built from TRBV7-9 and TRBJ1-2; no clear D gene. The CDR3 has 12 residues. The V end lost 1 base, the J end lost 6 bases, and 6 bases lay between the germline ends. Germline loops: CDR1 SEHNR, CDR2 FQNEAQ (reference sequence). CDR3 bases: TGTGCCAGCAGCTTAGACAAGCATGGCTACACCTTC. This codes for CASSLDKHGYTF.

The chain carries TRBV5-1 and TRBJ1-4; D may be TRBD1 (6 bases). CDR3 length: 17 residues. Per germline, CDR1 SGHRS and CDR2 YFSETQ. Trimming shortened V by 2 bases and J by 7 bases, and 21 bases separated the two germline ends. Written as DNA, the CDR3 is TGCGCCAGCAGCTTCCGAGGGGGGGAAACAGGAGGTGAAAAACTGTTTTTT. Amino acid sequence: CASSFRGGETGGEKLFF.